This section outlines one T cell receptor (beta chain) sequence together with its context. Its antigen is undetermined. The sample's time point: baseline pretreatment blood. As to treatment: 15 Gy SBRT to primary tumor, nephrectomy 4 weeks later. After SBRT, blood was collected at 2 and 4 weeks, plus baseline. TCRdb's copy holds only in-frame clones and misses some; the assay was immunoSEQ multiplex PCR. The sample has around 140,000 clones, over 80% seen once; the top ten hold under 30%. The sample originates from a study of radiation and T cells in renal cell carcinoma. Study-wide context: Nephrectomy followed 15 Gy stereotactic body radiation by 4 weeks. Study-wide results and limits: From baseline, blood top tumor clonotypes peaked at 2 weeks post-radiation.

The material was blood, obtained from a patient whose treatment included radiotherapy and nephrectomy. The source is a woman in her fifties or sixties with renal cell carcinoma.

The chain's CDR3 is CASSSPGSNQPQHF. The CDR3 bases are TGTGCCAGCTCAAGCCCTGGAAGCAATCAGCCCCAGCATTTT. The V gene is TRBV18, the J gene TRBJ1-5, with unresolved D. From germline, CDR1 is KGHSH and CDR2 LQKENI. V shed 5 bases and J shed 1 base, with 9 bases lying between them. The CDR3 runs 14 residues.